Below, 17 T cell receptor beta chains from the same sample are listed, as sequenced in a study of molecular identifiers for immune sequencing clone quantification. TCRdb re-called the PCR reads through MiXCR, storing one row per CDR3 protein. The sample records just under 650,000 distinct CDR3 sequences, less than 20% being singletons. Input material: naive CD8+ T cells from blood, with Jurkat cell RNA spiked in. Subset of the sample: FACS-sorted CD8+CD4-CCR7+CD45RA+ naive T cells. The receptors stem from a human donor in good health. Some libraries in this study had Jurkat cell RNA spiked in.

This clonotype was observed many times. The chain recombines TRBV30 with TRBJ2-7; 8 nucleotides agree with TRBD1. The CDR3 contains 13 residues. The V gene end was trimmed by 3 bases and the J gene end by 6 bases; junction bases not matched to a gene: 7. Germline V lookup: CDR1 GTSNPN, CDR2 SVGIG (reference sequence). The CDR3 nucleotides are TGTGCCTGGAGCTGGGACAGGTTGGGCGAGCAGTACTTC. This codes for CAWSWDRLGEQYF.

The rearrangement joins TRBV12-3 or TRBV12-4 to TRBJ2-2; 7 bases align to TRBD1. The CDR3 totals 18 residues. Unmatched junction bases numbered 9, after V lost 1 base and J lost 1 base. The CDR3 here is CASSLGLGTAMNTGELFF. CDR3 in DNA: TGTGCCAGCAGTTTAGGCTTGGGGACAGCGATGAACACCGGGGAGCTGTTTTTT.

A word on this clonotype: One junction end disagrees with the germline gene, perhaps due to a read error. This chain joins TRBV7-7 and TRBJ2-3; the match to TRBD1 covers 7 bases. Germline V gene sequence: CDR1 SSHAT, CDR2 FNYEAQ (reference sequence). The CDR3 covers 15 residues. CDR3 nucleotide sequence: TGTGCTAGCAGTACCGGGACAGACGACACAGATACGCAGTATTTT. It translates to CASSTGTDDTDTQYF.

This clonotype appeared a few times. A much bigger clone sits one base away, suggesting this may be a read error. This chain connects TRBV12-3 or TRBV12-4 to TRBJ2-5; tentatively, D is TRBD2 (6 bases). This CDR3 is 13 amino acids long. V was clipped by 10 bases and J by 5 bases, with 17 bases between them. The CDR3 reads CANNPGASETQYF. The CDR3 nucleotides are TGTGCCAACAATCCGGGAGCTAGCGAGACCCAGTACTTC.

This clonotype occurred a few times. The CDR3 loop reads CASSLDRAEQYF. The CDR3 DNA reads as TGTGCCAGCAGCTTGGACAGGGCCGAGCAGTACTTC. This sequence joins TRBV7-6 and TRBJ2-7; 8 nucleotides align to TRBD1. This CDR3 region has 12 residues. Germline V gene lookup returns CDR1 SGHVS and CDR2 FNYEAQ. The V gene end was trimmed by 3 bases and the J gene end by 6 bases; junction bases not matched to a gene: 1.

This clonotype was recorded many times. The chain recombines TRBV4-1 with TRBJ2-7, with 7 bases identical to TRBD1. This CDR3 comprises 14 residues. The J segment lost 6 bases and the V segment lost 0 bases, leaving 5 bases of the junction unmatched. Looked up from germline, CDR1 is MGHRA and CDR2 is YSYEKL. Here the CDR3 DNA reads TGCGCCAGCAGCCAAGATAGGACAGGACCCGAGCAGTACTTC. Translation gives CASSQDRTGPEQYF.

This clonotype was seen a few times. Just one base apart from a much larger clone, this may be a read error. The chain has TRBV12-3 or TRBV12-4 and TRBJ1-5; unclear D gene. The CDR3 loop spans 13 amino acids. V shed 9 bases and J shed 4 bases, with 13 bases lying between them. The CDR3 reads CARSPDPNQPQHF. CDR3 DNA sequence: TGTGCCAGAAGCCCGGACCCTAATCAGCCCCAGCATTTT.

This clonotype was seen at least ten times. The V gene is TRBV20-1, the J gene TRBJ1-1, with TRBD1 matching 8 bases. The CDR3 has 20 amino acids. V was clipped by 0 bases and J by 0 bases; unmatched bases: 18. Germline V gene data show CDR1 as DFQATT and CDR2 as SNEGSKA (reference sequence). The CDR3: CSARDVILGQAALMNTEAFF. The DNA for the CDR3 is TGCAGTGCTAGAGATGTTATTTTGGGACAGGCAGCCCTCATGAACACTGAAGCTTTCTTT.

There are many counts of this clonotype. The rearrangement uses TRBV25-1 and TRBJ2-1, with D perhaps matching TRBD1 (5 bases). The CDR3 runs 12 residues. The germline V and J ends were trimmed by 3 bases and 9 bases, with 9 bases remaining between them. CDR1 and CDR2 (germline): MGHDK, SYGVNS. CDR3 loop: CASSEQTAEQFF. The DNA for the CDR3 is TGTGCCAGCAGTGAGCAGACAGCTGAGCAGTTCTTC.

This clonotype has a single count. The CDR3 sequence is CAWSANLGPEGEKLFF. In nucleotides, the CDR3 is TGTGCCTGGAGTGCAAACCTTGGTCCGGAGGGTGAAAAACTGTTTTTT. The chain recombines TRBV30 with TRBJ1-4; unclear D gene. This CDR3 is 16 amino acids long. V lost 1 base and J lost 7, with 19 bases in between. Looked up from germline, CDR1 is GTSNPN and CDR2 is SVGIG (reference sequence).

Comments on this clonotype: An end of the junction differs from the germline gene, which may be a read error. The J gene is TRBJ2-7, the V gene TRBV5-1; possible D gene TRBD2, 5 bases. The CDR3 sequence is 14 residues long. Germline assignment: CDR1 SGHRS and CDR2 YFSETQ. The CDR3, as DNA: TGCGCCAGCAGTTTGGGAGAGCCCAACTACGAGCAGTACTTC. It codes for CASSLGEPNYEQYF.

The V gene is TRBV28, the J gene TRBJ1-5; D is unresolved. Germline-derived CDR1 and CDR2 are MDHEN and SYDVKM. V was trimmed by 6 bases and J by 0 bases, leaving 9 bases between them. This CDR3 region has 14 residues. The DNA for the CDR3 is TGTGCCAGCAGGGAGCTAAGTAGCAATCAGCCCCAGCATTTT. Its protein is CASRELSSNQPQHF.

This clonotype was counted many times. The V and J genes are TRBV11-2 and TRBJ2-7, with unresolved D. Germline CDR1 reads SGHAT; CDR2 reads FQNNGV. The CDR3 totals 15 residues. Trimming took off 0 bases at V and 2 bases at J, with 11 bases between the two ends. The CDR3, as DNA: TGTGCCAGCAGCTTAGATGCCCGTCGCGCCTACGAGCAGTACTTC. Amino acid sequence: CASSLDARRAYEQYF.

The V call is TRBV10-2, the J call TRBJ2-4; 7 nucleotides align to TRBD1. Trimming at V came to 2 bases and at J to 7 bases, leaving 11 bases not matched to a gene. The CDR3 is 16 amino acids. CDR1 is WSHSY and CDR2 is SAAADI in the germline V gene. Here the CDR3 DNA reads TGCGCCAGCAGTGAGGAGGTAGGGGGCTGGAGTAACATTCAGTACTTC. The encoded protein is CASSEEVGGWSNIQYF.

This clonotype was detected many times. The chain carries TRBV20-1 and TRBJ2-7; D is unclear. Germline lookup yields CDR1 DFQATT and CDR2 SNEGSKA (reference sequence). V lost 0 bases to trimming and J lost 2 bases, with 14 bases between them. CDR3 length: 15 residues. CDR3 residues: CSAREVSGNTYEQYF. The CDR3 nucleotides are TGCAGTGCTAGAGAAGTATCAGGAAACACCTACGAGCAGTACTTC.

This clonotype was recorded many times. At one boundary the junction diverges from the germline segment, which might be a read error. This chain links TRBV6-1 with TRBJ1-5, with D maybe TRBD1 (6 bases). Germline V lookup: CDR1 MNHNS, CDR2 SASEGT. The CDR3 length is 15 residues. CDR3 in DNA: TGTGCCTGCAGATTGGGGGGGCGAGTGACTCAGCCCCAGCATTTT. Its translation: CACRLGGRVTQPQHF.

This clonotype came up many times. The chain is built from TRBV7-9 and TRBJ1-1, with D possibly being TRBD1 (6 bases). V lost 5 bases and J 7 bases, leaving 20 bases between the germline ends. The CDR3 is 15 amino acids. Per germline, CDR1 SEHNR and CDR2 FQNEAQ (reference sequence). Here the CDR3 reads CASSTKTGPKIEAFF. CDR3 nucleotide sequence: TGTGCCAGCAGCACAAAGACAGGACCCAAGATTGAAGCTTTCTTT.